The 4 T cell receptor beta chains reported below all come from one sample, sequenced in a study of T cells in Graves' hyperthyroidism and ophthalmopathy. It was RNA transcripts that yielded the amplified TCR beta CDR3 regions. A first-round RT-PCR of the TCR CDR3 used the HTBI primer set. A single record per CDR3 protein comes from TCRdb applying MiXCR to the multiplex PCR reads. The top ten hold about 40% of the sample, which has more than 500,000 distinct CDR3 sequences, 46% seen once. Sequences were obtained from peripheral blood or thyroid tissue (not recorded which). Receptor source: an adult woman with Graves' disease, either hyperthyroidism or ophthalmopathy (not recorded which).

Concerning this clonotype: At one boundary the junction diverges from the germline segment, which might be a read error. The chain links TRBV29-1 to TRBJ1-2, with 11 bases that match TRBD1. This CDR3 has 13 amino acids. Germline V gene data show CDR1 as SQVTM and CDR2 as ANQGSEA. CDR3: CASSLVGQGAYTF. CDR3 coding DNA: TGTGCCAGCAGCTTAGTTGGACAGGGGGCCTACACCTTC.

The V gene is TRBV7-9, the J gene TRBJ2-7; D is unclear. The V gene lost 6 bases and the J gene lost 4 bases, with 13 bases spanning the gap. Germline V CDR1 and CDR2: SEHNR, FQNEAQ (reference sequence). The CDR3 is 13 amino acids. CDR3 bases: TGTGCCAGCAGTTTTCTAGGTCGGTACGAGCAGTACTTC. This encodes CASSFLGRYEQYF.

This clonotype occurred a few times. This chain uses TRBV9 with TRBJ1-6; the D is unclear. This CDR3 is built from 12 residues. The germline V gene encodes CDR1 SGDLS and CDR2 YYNGEE. The V end was cut by 0 bases, the J end by 12 bases, with 7 bases between. DNA for the CDR3: TGTGCCAGCAGCGTAGTTCCAGGACCCCTCCACTTT. Protein product: CASSVVPGPLHF.

The DNA for the CDR3 is TGCAGTGCTAGAGTACACAGGGCGGAGACCCAGTACTTC. Encoded protein: CSARVHRAETQYF. The chain recombines TRBV20-1 with TRBJ2-5; TRBD1 is a possible D gene (6 bases). This CDR3 is built from 13 residues. The V gene lost 1 base and the J gene lost 5 bases, with 11 bases spanning the gap. Germline V gene lookup returns CDR1 DFQATT and CDR2 SNEGSKA (reference sequence).